This TCR beta chain was captured by sequencing in a study of response to subunit inactivated influenza vaccine. Study-wide points: Only a handful of new T cells, the authors suggested, are recruited with each seasonal influenza vaccination.

Trimming shortened V by 3 bases and J by 4 bases, and 10 bases separated the two germline ends. The CDR3 is made up of 14 amino acids. Only a few counts were recorded for this clonotype. The antigen remains undetermined. Each CDR3 protein gets one entry after TCRdb re-called the RT-PCR reads with MiXCR. Of some 480,000 distinct CDR3 sequences in the sample, 9.5% to 13% were seen once. V gene TRBV12-3 or TRBV12-4 combines with J gene TRBJ2-1; the D is unclear. The origin of this receptor is a man aged 45-60 years who received an inactivated influenza vaccine. Sequenced material: PBMCs from blood, taken roughly 46 days after vaccination. CDR3 amino acids: CASSLPGTYNEQFF. CDR3 nucleotides: TGTGCCAGCAGTTTGCCAGGAACTTACAATGAGCAGTTCTTC.